Listed here are 14 T cell receptor beta chains from one sample, sequenced in a study of long-term antiretroviral therapy in people with HIV. Survey-level resolution applied to immunoSEQ assay v3.0. Assay used: immunoSEQ multiplex PCR; TCRdb lists only in-frame clones, some missing. The sample has under 45,000 clones, roughly 80% seen once. Source: unsorted PBMCs, taken 1 year after starting antiretroviral therapy. These receptors all stem from a young man with HIV.

The V call is TRBV4-3, the J call TRBJ1-1, with D perhaps matching TRBD1 (5 bases). The CDR3 extends over 14 amino acids. V was clipped by 0 bases and J by 7 bases, with 12 bases between them. CDR1 LGHNA and CDR2 YSLEER come from the germline V gene. The CDR3 DNA reads TGCGCCAGCAGCCAAGAACTTGTGGGGGTTGAAGCTTTCTTT. Protein: CASSQELVGVEAFF.

This chain links TRBV7-9 with TRBJ2-1; 7 bases are shared with TRBD1. V lost 2 bases, J lost 5 bases, and 6 bases stayed unmatched. Germline loops: CDR1 SEHNR, CDR2 FQNEAQ (reference sequence). The CDR3 has 15 amino acids. CDR3 residues: CASSLSGQRNNEQFF. The DNA of the CDR3 is TGTGCCAGCAGCTTATCGGGACAGAGAAACAATGAGCAGTTCTTC.

The chain employs TRBV18 and TRBJ2-5, with 9 bases fitting TRBD1. This CDR3 is built from 15 residues. Per the germline V gene, CDR1 is KGHSH and CDR2 is LQKENI. After removal of 6 bases from V and 5 bases from J, the junction contained 10 bases not matched to a gene. The CDR3 is CASSLAGQGFETQYF. DNA of the CDR3: TGTGCCAGCTCTCTTGCGGGACAGGGTTTTGAGACCCAGTACTTC.

The J gene is TRBJ2-1, the V gene TRBV5-4, with D perhaps matching TRBD2 (5 bases). Trimming cost V 4 bases and J 4 bases, with 15 bases left between them. CDR3 length equals 15 residues. CDR1 SGHNT and CDR2 YYREEE come from the germline V gene (reference sequence). DNA of the CDR3: TGTGCCAGCAGCCTTCTAGCAGCTGTATACAATGAGCAGTTCTTC. The encoded protein is CASSLLAAVYNEQFF.

The chain has TRBV2 and TRBJ2-7; 11 nucleotides match TRBD2. Per germline, CDR1 SNHLY and CDR2 FYNNEI. V was clipped by 7 bases and J by 2 bases; unmatched bases: 16. This CDR3 has 18 residues. This CDR3 reads CASNFYVAGTSGTYEQYF. CDR3 nucleotide sequence: TGTGCCAGCAACTTTTATGTGGCCGGGACTAGCGGAACCTACGAGCAGTACTTC.

The V gene is TRBV27, the J gene TRBJ1-1; D is uncertain. From germline, CDR1 is MNHEY and CDR2 SMNVEV (reference sequence). The length of the CDR3 is 13 residues. V was clipped by 3 bases and J by 1 base, with 6 bases between them. CDR3 residues: CASSFRQNTEAFF. The CDR3 coding sequence is TGTGCCAGCAGTTTTCGACAGAACACTGAAGCTTTCTTT.

V gene TRBV5-1 combines with J gene TRBJ2-1, with 9 bases aligning to TRBD2. Germline V gives CDR1 SGHRS, CDR2 YFSETQ. The V gene end was trimmed by 4 bases and the J gene end by 1 base; junction bases not matched to a gene: 6. The CDR3 sequence is 16 residues long. CDR3 nucleotides: TGCGCCAGCAGCCTCGCTAGCGGGGAATCCTACAATGAGCAGTTCTTC. Residues: CASSLASGESYNEQFF.

The gene calls are TRBV28 and TRBJ2-7; 10 nucleotides agree with TRBD2. The CDR3 runs to 16 residues. Germline CDR1 MDHEN, CDR2 SYDVKM. The V segment lost 8 bases and the J segment 4 bases; nucleotides outside the gene matches: 14. CDR3 sequence: CASDEGAGGWDYEQYF. CDR3 coding DNA: TGTGCCAGCGACGAAGGAGCGGGAGGGTGGGATTACGAGCAGTACTTC.

Written as DNA, the CDR3 is TGCGCCAGCAGCCAAGGTGCCGGTGGAGGCTACGAGCAGTACTTC. Amino acids: CASSQGAGGGYEQYF. V is TRBV4-3 and J is TRBJ2-7, with D possibly matching TRBD2 (5 bases). V dropped 1 base and J dropped 3 bases, with 13 bases sitting between them. The CDR3 contains 15 residues. The germline V gene has CDR1 LGHNA and CDR2 YSLEER.

The chain recombines TRBV5-4 with TRBJ2-1, with D perhaps given as TRBD1 or TRBD2 (6 bases each). V shed 6 bases and J shed 10 bases, with 17 bases lying between them. Per the germline V gene, CDR1 is SGHNT and CDR2 is YYREEE (reference sequence). The length of the CDR3 is 13 residues. Written as DNA, the CDR3 is TGTGCCAGCACCTACCCGGGGGCACGGGAGCAGTTCTTC. Translation: CASTYPGAREQFF.

This chain links TRBV14 with TRBJ2-7; 8 positions match TRBD1. CDR3 size: 19 residues. V shed 3 bases, J shed 5 bases, and the junction held 21 bases outside the gene matches. Germline-derived CDR1 and CDR2 are SGHDN and FVKESK. CDR3 sequence reads: CASSHQNLLPRQGSHEQYF. In DNA form, the CDR3 reads TGTGCCAGCAGCCACCAAAACCTTCTTCCGAGACAGGGGTCCCACGAGCAGTACTTC.

J is TRBJ2-1 and V is TRBV7-9, with no clear D. CDR3 size: 14 residues. Per the germline V gene, CDR1 is SEHNR and CDR2 is FQNEAQ (reference sequence). Trimming left V 5 bases short and J 8 bases short, with 16 bases between. The CDR3 spells CASSHAEPPHEQFF. As DNA, the CDR3 is TGTGCCAGCAGCCACGCGGAGCCCCCCCATGAGCAGTTCTTC.

This chain connects TRBV7-2 to TRBJ2-3; D not resolved. The CDR3 is made up of 14 amino acids. In germline, CDR1 is SGHTA, CDR2 FQGNSA. V lost 5 bases, J lost 4 bases, and 13 bases lay in between. The CDR3 region has the DNA TGTGCCAGCAGCCCCCCAGAGGCCCCAGATACGCAGTATTTT. It is translated as CASSPPEAPDTQYF.

The chain has TRBV12-5 and TRBJ1-4, with D tentatively TRBD1 (6 bases). Between the trimmed V and J ends, which lost 0 bases and 8 bases, there was a span of 13 bases. The CDR3 covers 15 residues. Per the germline V gene, CDR1 is LGHNT and CDR2 is FRNRAP. CDR3 sequence: CASGLVPGDGEKLFF. As DNA, the CDR3 is TGTGCTAGTGGTTTGGTACCAGGGGATGGCGAAAAACTGTTTTTT.